This TCR beta chain came from a study of beta chain features in type 1 diabetes. Study conclusions and caveats: Researchers reported that naive, central memory and Treg TCRB repertoires appeared more similar in patients than in healthy donors.

The germline V and J ends were trimmed by 3 bases and 4 bases, with 16 bases remaining between them. Germline CDR1 is MGHDK and CDR2 is SYGVNS. The CDR3 length is 15 residues. Concerning this clone: As yet, its antigen is unknown.

The study reverse transcribed the entire isolated RNA, so it sequenced expressed TCRB transcripts. Generated by immunoSEQ multiplex PCR, the TCRdb table keeps only in-frame clones and is missing some. In the table there are a few hundred thousand clones, roughly 11% of which are singletons. The TCR sequence derives from a woman in her thirties in good health. The genes are TRBV25-1 and TRBJ2-7, with D perhaps matching TRBD2 (5 bases). Material: naive CD4+ T cells from blood. For the CDR3, the DNA is TGTGCCAGCAGTGACGCTTCCGGGGATATATACGAGCAGTACTTC. It is translated as CASSDASGDIYEQYF.